The T cell receptor beta chain under discussion was sequenced for a study of shared clonotypes between healthy human individuals. Study as a whole: Three plates were used per donor for CD4 naive, three for CD4 memory, two for CD8 naive and one for CD8 memory.

Terminally differentiated effector memory CD45RA+ cells were excluded by CCR7 positive selection of CD45RO-negative cells. The V and J ends lost 2 bases and 6 bases, in that order; junction bases with no gene match: 9. Germline V gene data show CDR1 as MGHRA and CDR2 as YSYEKL. The CDR3 totals 15 residues. Study-wide findings and caveats: Only blood was sampled; tissue repertoires likely differ. Rarefaction indicated that sorted-subset sequencing remained incomplete although depth was large.

This clone was seen only once. The antigen remains undetermined. Each cell subset's genomic DNA was divided evenly among several immunoSEQ plates. Only in-frame clones appear in the TCRdb table, and some are missing; sequencing was by immunoSEQ multiplex PCR. The sample has some 2,000,000 clones, approximately 94% seen once. This sequence joins TRBV4-1 and TRBJ1-2; 7 nucleotides agree with TRBD1. The receptor's source is a man aged 18 to 30 in good health. Sequencing input: naive CD8+ T cells sorted from blood. For the CDR3, the DNA is TGCGCCAGCAGCCAATCAGGGGGGGGACTTAATGGCTACACCTTC. Translation gives CASSQSGGGLNGYTF.